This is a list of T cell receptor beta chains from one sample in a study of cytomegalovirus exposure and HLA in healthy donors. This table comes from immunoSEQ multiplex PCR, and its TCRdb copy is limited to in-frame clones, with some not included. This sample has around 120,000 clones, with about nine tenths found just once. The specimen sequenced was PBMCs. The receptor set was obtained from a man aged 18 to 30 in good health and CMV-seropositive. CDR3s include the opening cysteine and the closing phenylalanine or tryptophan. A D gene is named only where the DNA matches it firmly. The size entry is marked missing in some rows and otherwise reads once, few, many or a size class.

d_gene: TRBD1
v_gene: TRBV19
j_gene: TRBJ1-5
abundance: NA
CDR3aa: CASGTGGQPQHF
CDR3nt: TGTGCCAGCGGGACAGGGGGACAGCCCCAGCATTTT

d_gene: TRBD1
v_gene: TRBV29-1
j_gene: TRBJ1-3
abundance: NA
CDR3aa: CSVGDRSSGNTIYF
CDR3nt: TGCAGCGTCGGGGACAGGAGCTCTGGAAACACCATATATTTT

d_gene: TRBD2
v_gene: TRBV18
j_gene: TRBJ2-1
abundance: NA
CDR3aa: CASSAGTSGGAFSDEQFF
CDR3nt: TGTGCCAGCTCGGCCGGGACTAGCGGGGGGGCCTTTTCCGATGAGCAGTTCTTC

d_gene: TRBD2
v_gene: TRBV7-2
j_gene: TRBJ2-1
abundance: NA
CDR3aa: CASSLTSGKYNEQFF
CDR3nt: TGTGCCAGCAGCCTTACTAGCGGGAAATACAATGAGCAGTTCTTC

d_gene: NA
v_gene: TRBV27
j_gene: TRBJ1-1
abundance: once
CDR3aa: CASTGGGSNTEAFF
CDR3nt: TGTGCCAGCACCGGCGGGGGATCGAACACTGAAGCTTTCTTT

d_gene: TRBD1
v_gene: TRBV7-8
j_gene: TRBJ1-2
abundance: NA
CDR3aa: CASSLGGTGDYGYTF
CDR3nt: TGTGCCAGCAGCTTAGGGGGGACAGGGGACTATGGCTACACCTTC

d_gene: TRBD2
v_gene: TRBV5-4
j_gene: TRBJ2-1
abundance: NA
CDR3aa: CASSLGLANHNEQFF
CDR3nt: TGTGCCAGCAGCTTGGGACTAGCGAACCACAATGAGCAGTTCTTC

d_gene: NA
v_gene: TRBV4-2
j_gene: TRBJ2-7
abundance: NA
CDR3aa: CASSQEARKSSYEQYF
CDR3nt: TGTGCCAGCAGCCAAGAGGCCAGGAAAAGTTCCTACGAGCAGTACTTC

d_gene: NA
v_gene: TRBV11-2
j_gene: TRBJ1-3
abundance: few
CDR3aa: CASSLVANTIYF
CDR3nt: TGTGCCAGCAGCTTAGTGGCAAACACCATATATTTT

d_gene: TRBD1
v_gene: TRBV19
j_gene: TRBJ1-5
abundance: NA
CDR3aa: CASSRIGGERSNQPQHF
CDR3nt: TGTGCCAGTTCCCGGATAGGGGGCGAAAGGAGCAATCAGCCCCAGCATTTT

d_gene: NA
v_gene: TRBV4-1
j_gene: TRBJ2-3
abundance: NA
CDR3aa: CASSPKLGFSTITDTQYF
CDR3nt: TGCGCCAGCAGCCCTAAACTCGGGTTCTCAACAATCACAGATACGCAGTATTTT

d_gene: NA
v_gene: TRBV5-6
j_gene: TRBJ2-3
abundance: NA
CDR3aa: CASSYGGRADTQYF
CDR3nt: TGTGCCAGCAGCTATGGGGGCCGGGCAGATACGCAGTATTTT

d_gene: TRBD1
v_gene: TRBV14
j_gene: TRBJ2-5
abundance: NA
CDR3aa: CASSHLTGQGETQYF
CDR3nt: TGTGCCAGCAGCCATTTGACAGGGCAGGGAGAGACCCAGTACTTC

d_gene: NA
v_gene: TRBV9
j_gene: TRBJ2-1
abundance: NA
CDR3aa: CASSVGGITSYNEQFF
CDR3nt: TGTGCCAGCAGCGTAGGGGGCATTACATCCTACAATGAGCAGTTCTTC

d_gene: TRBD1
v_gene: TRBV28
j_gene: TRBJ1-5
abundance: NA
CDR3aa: CASSWTGIFKDGNQPQHF
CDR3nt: TGTGCCAGCAGTTGGACAGGGATTTTTAAGGATGGCAATCAGCCCCAGCATTTT

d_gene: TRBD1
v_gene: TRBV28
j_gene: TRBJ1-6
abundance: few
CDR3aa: CASSWFGQGAGSPLHF
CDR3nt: TGTGCCAGCAGTTGGTTCGGACAGGGGGCGGGATCACCCCTCCACTTT

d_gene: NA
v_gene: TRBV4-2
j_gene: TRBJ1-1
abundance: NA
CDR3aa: CASSYPGGNTEAFF
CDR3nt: TGTGCCAGCAGCTACCCGGGAGGAAACACTGAAGCTTTCTTT

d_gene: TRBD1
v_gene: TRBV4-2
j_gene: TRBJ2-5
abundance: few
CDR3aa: CASSPSQTGGEETQYF
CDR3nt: TGTGCCAGCAGCCCTTCCCAGACAGGGGGCGAAGAGACCCAGTACTTC

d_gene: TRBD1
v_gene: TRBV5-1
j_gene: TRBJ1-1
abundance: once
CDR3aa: CASSQGQGLDTEAFF
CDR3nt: TGCGCCAGCAGCCAGGGACAGGGATTGGACACTGAAGCTTTCTTT

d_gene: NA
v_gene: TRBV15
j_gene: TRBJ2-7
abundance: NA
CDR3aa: CATSRPQGYEQYF
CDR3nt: TGTGCCACCAGCAGACCACAGGGTTACGAGCAGTACTTC

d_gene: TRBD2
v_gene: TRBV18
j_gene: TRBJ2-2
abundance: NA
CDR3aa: CASSPILAGVKTGELFF
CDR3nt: TGTGCCAGCTCACCAATCCTAGCGGGGGTCAAGACCGGGGAGCTGTTTTTT

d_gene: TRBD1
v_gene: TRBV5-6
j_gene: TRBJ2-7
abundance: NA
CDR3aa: CASSFDRVAYEQYF
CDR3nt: TGTGCCAGCAGCTTCGACAGGGTCGCCTACGAGCAGTACTTC

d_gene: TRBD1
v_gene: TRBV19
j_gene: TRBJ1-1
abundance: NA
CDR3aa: CASADRANTEAFF
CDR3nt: TGTGCCAGTGCGGACAGGGCGAACACTGAAGCTTTCTTT

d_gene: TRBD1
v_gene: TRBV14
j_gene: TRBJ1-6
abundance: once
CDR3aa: CASSQGQPRRNSPLHF
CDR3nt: TGTGCCAGCAGCCAGGGACAGCCGCGAAGGAATTCACCCCTCCACTTT

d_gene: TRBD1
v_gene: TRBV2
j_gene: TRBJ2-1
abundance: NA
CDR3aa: CASSPDRGAYNEQFF
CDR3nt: TGTGCCAGCAGTCCAGACAGGGGGGCCTACAATGAGCAGTTCTTC

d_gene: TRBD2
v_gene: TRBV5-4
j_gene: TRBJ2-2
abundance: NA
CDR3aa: CASSLARGGMGTGELFF
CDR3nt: TGTGCCAGCAGCTTGGCCCGGGGGGGAATGGGCACCGGGGAGCTGTTTTTT

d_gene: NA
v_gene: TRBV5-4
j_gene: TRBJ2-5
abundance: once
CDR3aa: CASSLSLGETQYF
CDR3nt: TGTGCCAGCAGCTTGTCCCTAGGAGAGACCCAGTACTTC

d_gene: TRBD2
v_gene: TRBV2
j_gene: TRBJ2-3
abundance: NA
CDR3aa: CASSGGGSKQYF
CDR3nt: TGTGCCAGCAGTGGGGGGGGGTCGAAGCAGTATTTT

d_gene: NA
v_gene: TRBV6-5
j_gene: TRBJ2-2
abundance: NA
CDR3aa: CASSYMTGNTGELFF
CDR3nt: TGTGCCAGCAGTTATATGACAGGGAACACCGGGGAGCTGTTTTTT

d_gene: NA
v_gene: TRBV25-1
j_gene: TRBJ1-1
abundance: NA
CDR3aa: CASSESKGGGAFF
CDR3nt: TGTGCCAGCAGTGAATCGAAGGGCGGGGGAGCTTTCTTT

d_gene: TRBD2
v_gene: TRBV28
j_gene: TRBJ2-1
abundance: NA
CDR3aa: CASSPDSGGQFF
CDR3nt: TGTGCCAGCAGCCCCGACAGCGGGGGGCAGTTCTTC

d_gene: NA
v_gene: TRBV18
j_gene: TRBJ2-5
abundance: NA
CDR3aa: CASSFKETQYF
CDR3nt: TGTGCCAGCTCATTTAAAGAGACCCAGTACTTC

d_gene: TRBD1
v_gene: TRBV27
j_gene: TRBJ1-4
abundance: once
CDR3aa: CASSLYGTGNEKLFF
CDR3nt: TGTGCCAGCAGTTTATATGGGACAGGGAATGAAAAACTGTTTTTT

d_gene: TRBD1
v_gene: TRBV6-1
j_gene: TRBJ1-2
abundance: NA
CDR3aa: CASSEALGQGSVYGYTF
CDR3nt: TGTGCCAGCAGTGAAGCGCTCGGACAGGGTTCGGTCTATGGCTACACCTTC

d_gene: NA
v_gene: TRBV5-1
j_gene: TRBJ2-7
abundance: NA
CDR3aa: CASSLDPSSYEQYF
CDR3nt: TGCGCCAGCAGCTTGGATCCTAGCTCCTACGAGCAGTACTTC

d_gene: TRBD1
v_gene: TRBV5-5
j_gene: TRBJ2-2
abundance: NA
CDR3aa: CASSLPGQSRELFF
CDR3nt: TGTGCCAGCAGCTTGCCGGGACAGTCAAGGGAGCTGTTTTTT

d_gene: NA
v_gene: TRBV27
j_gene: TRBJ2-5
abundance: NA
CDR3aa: CASSLYGGSQETQYF
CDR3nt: TGTGCCAGCAGTTTGTACGGAGGGTCACAAGAGACCCAGTACTTC